The 14 T cell receptor beta chains given below trace back to one sample, sequenced in a study of blood T cell repertoires in COVID-19. Assay used: immunoSEQ multiplex PCR; TCRdb lists only in-frame clones, some missing. The sample records more than 200,000 clones, about 80% being singletons. Sequenced sample: peripheral blood. These receptors were obtained from a middle-aged man with active or convalescent COVID-19.

This chain joins TRBV7-6 and TRBJ2-7; 10 nucleotides align to TRBD1. This CDR3 has 15 residues. Germline trimming cut 5 bases from V and 6 bases from J; bases unmatched to any gene: 10. CDR1 SGHVS and CDR2 FNYEAQ come from the germline V gene. The CDR3 nucleotides read TGTGCCAGCAGCGCACCCGGGACAGGGGCCGGCGAGCAGTACTTC. Amino acids: CASSAPGTGAGEQYF.

The chain couples TRBV25-1 to TRBJ1-2, with D perhaps matching TRBD1 (6 bases). From germline, CDR1 is MGHDK and CDR2 SYGVNS. The CDR3 totals 14 residues. The ends were cut back, 5 bases at V and 7 bases at J, with 17 bases in the middle. Here the CDR3 DNA reads TGTGCCAGCAGTTCTCAGACAGGTCTCGGTGGCTACACCTTC. Translated, it gives CASSSQTGLGGYTF.

This clone was observed once. The rearrangement uses TRBV19 and TRBJ2-7; D is possibly TRBD1 (6 bases). Per germline, CDR1 LNHDA and CDR2 SQIVND (reference sequence). Trimming shortened V by 4 bases and J by 5 bases, and 12 bases separated the two germline ends. CDR3 length equals 13 residues. The CDR3 DNA is TGTGCCAGTAGTACGGGACACGGCGACGAGCAGTACTTC. Residues: CASSTGHGDEQYF.

To note about this clone: A junction end diverges from the germline sequence, so it may reflect a read error. The chain has TRBV19 and TRBJ2-1; D might be TRBD1 (6 bases). Germline CDR1 is LNHDA and CDR2 is SQIVND (reference sequence). The CDR3 consists of 12 residues. CDR3 bases: TGTGCCAGTAGTCCTCTACAGGGAAGAGAGGTCTTC. Its translation: CASSPLQGREVF.

The V and J genes are TRBV9 and TRBJ2-1; TRBD1 matches at 7 bases. This CDR3 comprises 15 residues. V lost 0 bases, J lost 5 bases, and 5 bases stayed unmatched. Germline lookup yields CDR1 SGDLS and CDR2 YYNGEE. CDR3 DNA: TGTGCCAGCAGCGTAGGGACAGGTTACGACAATGAGCAGTTCTTC. Translated: CASSVGTGYDNEQFF. Full variable domain (remainder filled in from reference TRBV9 and TRBJ2-1): DSGVTQTPKHLITATGQRVTLRCSPRSGDLSVYWYQQSLDQGLQFLIQYYNGEERAKGNILERFSAQQFPDLHSELNLSSLELGDSALYFCASSVGTGYDNEQFFGPGTRLTVL.

This clone was seen many times. V gene TRBV5-1 combines with J gene TRBJ1-4; 8 positions match TRBD1. The germline gives CDR1 SGHRS, CDR2 YFSETQ. J gave up 5 bases and V 2 bases, and 5 bases lay outside the gene matches. The length of the CDR3 is 15 residues. CDR3 loop: CASSFAGGPNEKLFF. The CDR3 DNA follows: TGCGCCAGCAGCTTCGCAGGGGGCCCCAATGAAAAACTGTTTTTT.

The CDR3 loop is CASSLGGVLDTQYF. CDR3 nucleotides: TGTGCCAGCAGCTTAGGGGGGGTATTAGATACGCAGTATTTT. The chain recombines TRBV7-8 with TRBJ2-3; TRBD2 is a possible D gene (6 bases). Germline V lookup: CDR1 SGHVS, CDR2 FQNEAQ. The CDR3 covers 14 residues. The V end was cut by 1 base, the J end by 5 bases, with 10 bases between.

A word on this clone: Within the sample, other DNA sequences also encode this same CDR3. The chain uses TRBV7-2 and TRBJ2-7, with no clear D. Between the trimmed V and J ends, which lost 1 base and 4 bases, there was a span of 5 bases. The CDR3 is 12 amino acids. CDR1 and CDR2 from the germline V gene are SGHTA and FQGNSA. The CDR3: CASSLVLYEQYF. CDR3 nucleotides: TGTGCCAGCAGCTTAGTCTTATACGAGCAGTACTTC.

The V call is TRBV7-2, the J call TRBJ2-5; 7 bases line up with TRBD2. The CDR3 extends over 14 amino acids. The V gene end was trimmed by 0 bases and the J gene end by 6 bases; junction bases not matched to a gene: 4. Germline lookup yields CDR1 SGHTA and CDR2 FQGNSA. DNA of the CDR3: TGTGCCAGCAGCTTAGCGGGGGGGTGGAAGACCCAGTACTTC. This encodes CASSLAGGWKTQYF.

This sequence joins TRBV7-6 and TRBJ2-3; 16 bases agree with TRBD2. CDR3 length: 19 amino acids. Trimming at V came to 5 bases and at J to 6 bases, leaving 14 bases not matched to a gene. Germline V lookup: CDR1 SGHVS, CDR2 FNYEAQ. The CDR3 protein is CASSPRAGTSGGVADTQYF. The CDR3 DNA is TGTGCCAGCAGCCCAAGGGCCGGGACTAGCGGGGGGGTGGCGGATACGCAGTATTTT.

This sequence joins TRBV2 and TRBJ2-3; 12 bases are a match to TRBD2. J lost 0 bases, V lost 7 bases, and 8 bases had no gene match. The CDR3 covers 17 residues. CDR1 and CDR2 (germline): SNHLY, FYNNEI. CDR3 amino acids: CASKKTSGGPSTDTQYF. The CDR3 DNA sequence: TGTGCCAGCAAGAAAACTAGCGGGGGGCCCAGCACAGATACGCAGTATTTT. Looking up the rest from reference TRBV2 and TRBJ2-3 gives the full variable domain: EPEVTQTPSHQVTQMGQEVILRCVPISNHLYFYWYRQILGQKVEFLVSFYNNEISEKSEIFDDQFSVERPDGSNFTLKIRSTKLEDSAMYFCASKKTSGGPSTDTQYFGPGTRLTVL.

The V call is TRBV19, the J call TRBJ2-3; TRBD2 matches 8 bases. The CDR3 has 18 amino acids. The V and J ends lost 4 bases and 5 bases, in that order; junction bases with no gene match: 17. The germline gives CDR1 LNHDA, CDR2 SQIVND (reference sequence). Here the CDR3 DNA reads TGTGCCAGTAGTAGGAGGACTAGCCATCGGACGGGGGAAGATACGCAGTATTTT. Translation: CASSRRTSHRTGEDTQYF.

V and J are TRBV12-3 or TRBV12-4 and TRBJ2-1; D is possibly TRBD2 (5 bases). Trimming pared 5 bases from V and 6 bases from J, leaving 11 bases between. CDR3 length: 13 residues. The CDR3 DNA reads as TGTGCCAGCAGTAACCAACTAGTCAATGAGCAGTTCTTC. Translation: CASSNQLVNEQFF.

The V and J genes are TRBV18 and TRBJ1-3, with D perhaps TRBD1 (6 bases). The length of the CDR3 is 18 residues. Germline V CDR1 and CDR2: KGHSH, LQKENI. Trimming left V 2 bases short and J 8 bases short, with 25 bases between. CDR3 nucleotides: TGTGCCAGCTCACCATCTTACAGGGCATCTTCGTCGCTAGACACCATATATTTT. Its translation is CASSPSYRASSSLDTIYF.